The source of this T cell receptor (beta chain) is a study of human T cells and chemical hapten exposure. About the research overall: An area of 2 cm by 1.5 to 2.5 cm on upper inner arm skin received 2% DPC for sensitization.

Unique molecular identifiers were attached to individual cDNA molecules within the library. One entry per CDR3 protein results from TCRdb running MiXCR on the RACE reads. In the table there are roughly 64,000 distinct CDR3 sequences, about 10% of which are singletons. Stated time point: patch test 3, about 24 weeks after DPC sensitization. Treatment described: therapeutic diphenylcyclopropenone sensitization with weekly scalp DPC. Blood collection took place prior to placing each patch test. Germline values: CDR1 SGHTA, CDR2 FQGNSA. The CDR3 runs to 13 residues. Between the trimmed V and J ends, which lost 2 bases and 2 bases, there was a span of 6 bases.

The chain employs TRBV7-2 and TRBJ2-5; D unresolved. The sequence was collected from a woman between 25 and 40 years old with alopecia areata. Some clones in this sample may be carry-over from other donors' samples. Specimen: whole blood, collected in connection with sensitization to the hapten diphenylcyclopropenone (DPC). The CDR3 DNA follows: TGTGCCAGCAGCTTATACAAACAAGAGACCCAGTACTTC. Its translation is CASSLYKQETQYF.